The present entry profiles one T cell receptor (beta chain) with its context. The antigen is unknown. The data are from a study of long-term antiretroviral therapy in people with HIV. Study conclusions and caveats: Clonal expansions arising prior to ART prevailed in the repertoire at every time point.

They ran version v3.0 of the immunoSEQ assay at survey level. Sequencing of each sample targeted roughly 40,000-50,000 T-cell genomes. Some clones are missing from TCRdb's copy, which holds only in-frame ones; the method was immunoSEQ multiplex PCR. The sample yields some 21,000 clones, 80% to 85% seen once. The V segment lost 4 bases and the J segment 5 bases; nucleotides outside the gene matches: 4. The CDR3 covers 15 residues. Germline-derived CDR1 and CDR2 are SGHTA and FQGNSA. The chain carries TRBV7-2 and TRBJ2-3, with 12 bases aligning to TRBD2. This TCR was sampled from a man aged 35 to 55 with HIV. This specimen consisted of unsorted PBMCs, obtained 0.1 years before starting antiretroviral therapy. CDR3 nucleotides: TGTGCCAGCAGCTCGACGACTAGCGGGAGAGATACGCAGTATTTT. This sequence encodes CASSSTTSGRDTQYF.